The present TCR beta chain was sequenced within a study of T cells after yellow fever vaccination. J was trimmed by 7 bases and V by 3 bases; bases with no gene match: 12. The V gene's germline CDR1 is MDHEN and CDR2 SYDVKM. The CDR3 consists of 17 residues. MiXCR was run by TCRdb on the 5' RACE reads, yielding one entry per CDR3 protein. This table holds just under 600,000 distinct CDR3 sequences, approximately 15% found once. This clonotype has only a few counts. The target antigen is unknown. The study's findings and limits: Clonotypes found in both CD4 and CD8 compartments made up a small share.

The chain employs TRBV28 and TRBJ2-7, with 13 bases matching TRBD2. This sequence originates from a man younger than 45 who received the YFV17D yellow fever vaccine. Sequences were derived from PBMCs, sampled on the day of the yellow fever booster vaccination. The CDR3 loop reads CASSLGGGTSGIREQYF. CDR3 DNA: TGTGCCAGCAGTTTGGGGGGGGGGACTAGCGGGATTCGTGAGCAGTACTTC.